A selection of T cell receptor beta chains follows, all from one sample in a study of identical twins. TCRdb fed the 5' RACE reads into MiXCR, producing one record per CDR3 protein. The sample contains some 1,700,000 distinct CDR3 sequences, less than 40% of which appear only once. The sequenced sample consisted of cord blood. Receptor source: a newborn girl in good health. Both conserved end residues are trimmed from each CDR3. The D gene is left open where the match is weak.

TRBJ1-6 TRBV7-9 - 13 ASSLVTGTNSPPH
TRBJ2-7 TRBV20-1 - 11 SACDSPPYEQY
TRBJ2-1 TRBV20-1 - 12 SADNRRTMSGSF
TRBJ1-5 TRBV15 TRBD1 12 ATSGDRFNQPQH
TRBJ2-1 TRBV20-1 - 13 SARGAPLSYNEQF
TRBJ2-5 TRBV7-2 TRBD2 14 TSSLQAGRGQETQY
TRBJ2-5 TRBV29-1 - 11 SVVYRGRETQY
TRBJ2-1 TRBV11-2 TRBD2 15 ASSLVGGVGGRYEQF
- TRBV20-1 TRBD2 15 SAHKTSGYPGRETQF
TRBJ2-1 TRBV4-1 TRBD2 16 ASRPGLRTSGHAVAQF